This T cell receptor beta chain was observed in a study of T cell responses to AZD1222 COVID-19 vaccine. The assay was immunoSEQ multiplex PCR, and TCRdb's table has in-frame clones only and misses some. There are fewer than 130,000 clones in the sample; roughly 85% occur only once, and around 3.2% lies in the top ten. From germline, CDR1 is KGHSH and CDR2 LQKENI. This CDR3 has 15 amino acids. V gave up 0 bases and J gave up 5 bases, with 11 bases separating them. The sequence derives from an adult in good health. The source was peripheral blood, collected on day 0 of AZD1222 vaccination. The chain recombines TRBV18 with TRBJ1-5; tentative D call: TRBD1 (6 bases). The CDR3 region is CASSPPARGDQPQHF. DNA of the CDR3: TGTGCCAGCTCACCACCTGCCAGGGGCGATCAGCCCCAGCATTTT.